These 6 T cell receptor beta chains originate from one sample sequenced in a study of blood T cells in healthy people across ages. A second about 7 to 11 cycle PCR used barcoded and J-beta primers. TCRdb re-called the 5' RACE reads through MiXCR, storing one row per CDR3 protein. Altogether about 400,000 distinct CDR3 sequences are present, approximately 51% being singletons, with the ten largest covering around 53%. The sequenced sample was blood. The receptors were gathered from a man between 60 and 75 years old in good health.

The chain has TRBV4-2 and TRBJ1-1, with D hard to call. Germline V gives CDR1 LGHNA, CDR2 YNFKEQ. This CDR3 is built from 16 residues. V gave up 1 base and J gave up 2 bases, with 14 bases separating them. The CDR3 sequence: CASSQAEAGVNTEAFF. The DNA for the CDR3 is TGTGCCAGCAGCCAAGCGGAGGCGGGAGTAAACACTGAAGCTTTCTTT.

The chain carries TRBV11-1 and TRBJ2-2, with 7 bases aligning to TRBD2. There are 21 residues in the CDR3. Germline V gives CDR1 SGHAT, CDR2 FQDESV (reference sequence). Trimming cost V 0 bases and J 1 base; bases outside gene matches: 17. The DNA of the CDR3 is TGTGCCAGCAGCTTAGCGTGGCTAGCGGCCACCAACAAGAAGAACACCGGGGAGCTGTTTTTT. This translates into CASSLAWLAATNKKNTGELFF.

V is TRBV5-5 and J is TRBJ1-4; D is uncertain. CDR1 and CDR2 from the germline V gene are SGHKS and YYEKEE (reference sequence). The CDR3 spans 17 residues. Trimming left V 3 bases short and J 0 bases short, with 15 bases between. CDR3 protein: CASSSFGSPSTNEKLFF. The DNA for the CDR3 is TGTGCCAGCAGCTCCTTCGGGAGTCCTTCAACTAATGAAAAACTGTTTTTT.

This clonotype occurred a few times. The CDR3 region is CASSPEGVQPQHF. The CDR3 region has the DNA TGTGCCAGCAGCCCGGAAGGGGTACAGCCCCAGCATTTT. The J gene is TRBJ1-5, the V gene TRBV7-2, with a tentative D call TRBD1 (5 bases). Trimming removed 5 bases at V and 7 bases at J, with 12 bases between. This CDR3 spans 13 amino acids. The germline V gene has CDR1 SGHTA and CDR2 FQGNSA.

This clonotype was observed many times. This chain uses TRBV18 with TRBJ2-7, with D hard to call. Trimming shortened V by 1 base and J by 3 bases, and 13 bases separated the two germline ends. The germline V gene encodes CDR1 KGHSH and CDR2 LQKENI. The CDR3 spans 15 residues. CDR3 bases: TGTGCCAGCTCACCACGCGACGGTGGGCTCTACGAGCAGTACTTC. It encodes CASSPRDGGLYEQYF.

The V call is TRBV7-3, the J call TRBJ2-5, with 9 nucleotides matching TRBD1. The ends lost 1 base at V and 4 bases at J; junction bases unmatched: 7. Per the germline V gene, CDR1 is SGHTA and CDR2 is FQGTGA. The CDR3 spans 16 residues. In DNA form, the CDR3 reads TGTGCCAGCAGCTTAAGGGCTCCGGGACAGGGAGAGACCCAGTACTTC. Translated: CASSLRAPGQGETQYF.